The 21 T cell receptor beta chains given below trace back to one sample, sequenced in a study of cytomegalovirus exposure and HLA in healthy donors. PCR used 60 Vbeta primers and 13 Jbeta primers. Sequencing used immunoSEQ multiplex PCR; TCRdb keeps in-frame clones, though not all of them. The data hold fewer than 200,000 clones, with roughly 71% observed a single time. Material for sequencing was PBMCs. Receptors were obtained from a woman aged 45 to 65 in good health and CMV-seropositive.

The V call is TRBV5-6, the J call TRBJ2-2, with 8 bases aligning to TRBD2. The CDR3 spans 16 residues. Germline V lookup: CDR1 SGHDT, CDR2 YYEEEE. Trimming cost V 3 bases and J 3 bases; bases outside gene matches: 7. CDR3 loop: CASSSWRGDYTGELFF. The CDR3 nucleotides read TGTGCCAGCAGCTCCTGGCGGGGGGACTACACCGGGGAGCTGTTTTTT.

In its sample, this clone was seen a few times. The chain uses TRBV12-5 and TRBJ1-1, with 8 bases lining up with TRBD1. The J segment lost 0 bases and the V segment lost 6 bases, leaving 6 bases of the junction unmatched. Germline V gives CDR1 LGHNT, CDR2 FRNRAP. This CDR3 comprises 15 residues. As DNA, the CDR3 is TGTGCTAGTGGACACGGACAGGGAATGAACACTGAAGCTTTCTTT. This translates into CASGHGQGMNTEAFF.

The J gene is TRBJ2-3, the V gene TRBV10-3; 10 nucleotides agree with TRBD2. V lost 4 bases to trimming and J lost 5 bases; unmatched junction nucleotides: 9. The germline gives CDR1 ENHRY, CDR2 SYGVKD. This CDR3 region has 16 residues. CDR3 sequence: CAISVSSGGQGDTQYF. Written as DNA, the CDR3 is TGTGCCATCAGTGTATCTAGCGGGGGCCAGGGAGATACGCAGTATTTT.

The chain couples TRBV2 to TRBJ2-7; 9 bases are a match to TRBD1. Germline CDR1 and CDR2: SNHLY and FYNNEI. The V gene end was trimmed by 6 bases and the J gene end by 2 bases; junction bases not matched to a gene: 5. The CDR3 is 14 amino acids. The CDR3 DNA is TGTGCCAGCAGAAAGGGACAGGGAGCCTACGAGCAGTACTTC. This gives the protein CASRKGQGAYEQYF. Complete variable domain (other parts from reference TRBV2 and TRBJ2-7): EPEVTQTPSHQVTQMGQEVILRCVPISNHLYFYWYRQILGQKVEFLVSFYNNEISEKSEIFDDQFSVERPDGSNFTLKIRSTKLEDSAMYFCASRKGQGAYEQYFGPGTRLTVT.

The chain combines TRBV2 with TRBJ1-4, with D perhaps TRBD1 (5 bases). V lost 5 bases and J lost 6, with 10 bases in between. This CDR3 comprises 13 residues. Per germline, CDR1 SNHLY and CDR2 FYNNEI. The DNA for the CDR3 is TGTGCCAGCAGTAATAGACAGTATGAAAAACTGTTTTTT. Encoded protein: CASSNRQYEKLFF.

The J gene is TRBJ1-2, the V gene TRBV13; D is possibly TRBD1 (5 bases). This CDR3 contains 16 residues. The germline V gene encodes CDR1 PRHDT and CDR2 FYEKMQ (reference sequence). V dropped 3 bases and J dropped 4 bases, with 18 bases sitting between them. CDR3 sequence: CASSFQGHAIGYGYTF. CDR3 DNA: TGTGCCAGCAGCTTCCAGGGCCATGCAATAGGCTATGGCTACACCTTC.

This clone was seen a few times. The CDR3 spells CASSLGGARLNEQFF. Here the CDR3 DNA reads TGCGCCAGCAGCTTGGGGGGCGCAAGGTTAAATGAGCAGTTCTTC. This chain joins TRBV5-1 and TRBJ2-1; a possible D gene is TRBD1 (5 bases). The length of the CDR3 is 15 residues. Germline V CDR1 and CDR2: SGHRS, YFSETQ. Trimming left V 0 bases short and J 7 bases short, with 14 bases between.

The DNA for the CDR3 is TGTGCCAGCAGCTTAGGTTCCGGGAACACTGAAGCTTTCTTT. Its translation is CASSLGSGNTEAFF. This chain links TRBV11-2 with TRBJ1-1, with unresolved D. Between the trimmed V and J ends, which lost 1 base and 1 base, there was a span of 7 bases. The CDR3 has 14 residues. Germline-derived CDR1 and CDR2 are SGHAT and FQNNGV.

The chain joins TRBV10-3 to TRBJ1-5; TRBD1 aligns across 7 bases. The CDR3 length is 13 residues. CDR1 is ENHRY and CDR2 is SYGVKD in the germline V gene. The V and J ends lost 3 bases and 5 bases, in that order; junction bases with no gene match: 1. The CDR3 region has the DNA TGTGCCATCAGTGACAGGGGGGATCAGCCCCAGCATTTT. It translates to CAISDRGDQPQHF.

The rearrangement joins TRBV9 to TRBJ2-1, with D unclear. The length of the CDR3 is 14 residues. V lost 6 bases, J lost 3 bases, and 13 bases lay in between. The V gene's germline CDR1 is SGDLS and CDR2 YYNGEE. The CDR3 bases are TGTGCCAGCACCCCCCACGGGTACTACAATGAGCAGTTCTTC. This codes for CASTPHGYYNEQFF.

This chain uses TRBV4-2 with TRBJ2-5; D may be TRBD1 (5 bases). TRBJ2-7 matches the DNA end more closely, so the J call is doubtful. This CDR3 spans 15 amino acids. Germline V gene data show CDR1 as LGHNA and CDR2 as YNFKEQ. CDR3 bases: TGTGCCAGCAGCCAAGCGAAGACAGCCTCCTACGAGCAGTACTTC. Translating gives CASSQAKTASYEQYF.

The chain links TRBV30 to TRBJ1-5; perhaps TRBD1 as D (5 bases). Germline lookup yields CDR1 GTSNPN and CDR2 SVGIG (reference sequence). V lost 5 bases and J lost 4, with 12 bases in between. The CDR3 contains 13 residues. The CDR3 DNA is TGTGCCTGGGGACGGGGGGGGAATCAGCCCCAGCATTTT. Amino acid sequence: CAWGRGGNQPQHF. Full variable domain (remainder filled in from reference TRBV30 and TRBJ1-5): SQTIHQWPATLVQPVGSPLSLECTVEGTSNPNLYWYRQAAGRGLQLLFYSVGIGQISSEVPQNLSASRPQDRQFILSSKKLLLSDSGFYLCAWGRGGNQPQHFGDGTRLSIL.

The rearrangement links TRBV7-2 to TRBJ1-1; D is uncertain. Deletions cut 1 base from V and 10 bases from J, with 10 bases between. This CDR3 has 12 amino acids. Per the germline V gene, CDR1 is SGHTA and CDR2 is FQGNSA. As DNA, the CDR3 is TGTGCCAGCAGCTTAGTACTACTGGGAGCTTTCTTT. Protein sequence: CASSLVLLGAFF.

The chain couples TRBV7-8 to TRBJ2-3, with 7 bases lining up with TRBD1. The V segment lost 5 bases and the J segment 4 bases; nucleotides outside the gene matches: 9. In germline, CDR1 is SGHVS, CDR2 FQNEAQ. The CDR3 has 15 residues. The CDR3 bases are TGTGCCAGCAGCCCGGACAGGTCAAGGGCAGATACGCAGTATTTT. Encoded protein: CASSPDRSRADTQYF.

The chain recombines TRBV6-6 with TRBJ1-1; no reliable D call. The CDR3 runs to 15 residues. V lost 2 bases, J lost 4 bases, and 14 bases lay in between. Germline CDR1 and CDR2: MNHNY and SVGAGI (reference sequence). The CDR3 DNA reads TGTGCCAGCAGTTACGACGGCGGCGGCGGCACTGAAGCTTTCTTT. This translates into CASSYDGGGGTEAFF.

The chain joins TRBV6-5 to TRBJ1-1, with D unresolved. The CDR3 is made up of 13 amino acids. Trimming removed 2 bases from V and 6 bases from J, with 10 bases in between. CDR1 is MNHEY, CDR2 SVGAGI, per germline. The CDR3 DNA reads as TGTGCCAGCAGTTACACTATATGGGCTGAAGCTTTCTTT. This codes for CASSYTIWAEAFF.

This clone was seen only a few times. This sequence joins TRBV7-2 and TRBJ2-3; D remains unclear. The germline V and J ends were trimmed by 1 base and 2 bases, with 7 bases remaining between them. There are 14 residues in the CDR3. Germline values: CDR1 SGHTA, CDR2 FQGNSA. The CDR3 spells CASSLELSTDTQYF. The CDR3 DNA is TGTGCCAGCAGCTTAGAACTTTCCACAGATACGCAGTATTTT.

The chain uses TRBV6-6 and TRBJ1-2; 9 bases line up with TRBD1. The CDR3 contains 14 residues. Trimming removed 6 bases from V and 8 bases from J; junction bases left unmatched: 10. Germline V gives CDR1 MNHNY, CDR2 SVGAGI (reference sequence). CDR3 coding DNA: TGTGCCAGCAGGGTGGGGGACAGGGCGTACGGCTACACCTTC. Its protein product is CASRVGDRAYGYTF.

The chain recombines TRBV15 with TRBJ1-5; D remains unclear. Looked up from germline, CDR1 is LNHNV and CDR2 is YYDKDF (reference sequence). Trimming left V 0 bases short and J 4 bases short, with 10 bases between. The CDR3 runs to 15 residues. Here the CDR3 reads CATSRDRGANQPQHF. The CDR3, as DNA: TGTGCCACCAGCAGAGATCGGGGAGCAAATCAGCCCCAGCATTTT.

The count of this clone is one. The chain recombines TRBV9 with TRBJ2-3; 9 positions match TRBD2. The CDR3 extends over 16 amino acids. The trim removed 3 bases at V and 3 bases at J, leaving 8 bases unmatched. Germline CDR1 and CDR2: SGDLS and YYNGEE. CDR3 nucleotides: TGTGCCAGCAGCGCCCGAGCGGGGGGTGTGACAGATACGCAGTATTTT. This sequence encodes CASSARAGGVTDTQYF.

The CDR3 loop reads CAISESGQARTGELFF. The CDR3, as DNA: TGTGCCATCAGTGAGTCGGGACAGGCCCGCACCGGGGAGCTGTTTTTT. The chain joins TRBV10-3 to TRBJ2-2, with 8 bases aligning to TRBD1. CDR3 length equals 16 residues. The germline gives CDR1 ENHRY, CDR2 SYGVKD. Trimming at V came to 0 bases and at J to 4 bases, leaving 4 bases not matched to a gene.